The text below deals with one T cell receptor (beta chain). This entry belongs to a study of T-cell reconstitution after alpha-beta-depleted transplantation in children. The CDR3 has 15 amino acids. Germline CDR1 and CDR2: KGHSH and LQKENI. V was shortened by 1 base and J by 4 bases, with 10 bases between the two germline ends. Unique molecular identifiers tagged the TCRbeta library. TCRdb analysed the PCR reads with MiXCR anew, one entry per CDR3 protein. The repertoire consists of 200,000 to 300,000 distinct CDR3 sequences, with about 11% occurring once and the leading ten covering about 2.6%. The sequence was obtained from a human donor who donated a stem cell graft to a child with acute lymphoblastic leukemia. The material was PBMCs from the stem cell graft donor, obtained from the stem cell graft. The J gene is TRBJ2-2, the V gene TRBV18; D call uncertain. CDR3 sequence (DNA): TGTGCCAGCTCACCACTAAGAGAATCCACCGGGGAGCTGTTTTTT. It is translated as CASSPLRESTGELFF.